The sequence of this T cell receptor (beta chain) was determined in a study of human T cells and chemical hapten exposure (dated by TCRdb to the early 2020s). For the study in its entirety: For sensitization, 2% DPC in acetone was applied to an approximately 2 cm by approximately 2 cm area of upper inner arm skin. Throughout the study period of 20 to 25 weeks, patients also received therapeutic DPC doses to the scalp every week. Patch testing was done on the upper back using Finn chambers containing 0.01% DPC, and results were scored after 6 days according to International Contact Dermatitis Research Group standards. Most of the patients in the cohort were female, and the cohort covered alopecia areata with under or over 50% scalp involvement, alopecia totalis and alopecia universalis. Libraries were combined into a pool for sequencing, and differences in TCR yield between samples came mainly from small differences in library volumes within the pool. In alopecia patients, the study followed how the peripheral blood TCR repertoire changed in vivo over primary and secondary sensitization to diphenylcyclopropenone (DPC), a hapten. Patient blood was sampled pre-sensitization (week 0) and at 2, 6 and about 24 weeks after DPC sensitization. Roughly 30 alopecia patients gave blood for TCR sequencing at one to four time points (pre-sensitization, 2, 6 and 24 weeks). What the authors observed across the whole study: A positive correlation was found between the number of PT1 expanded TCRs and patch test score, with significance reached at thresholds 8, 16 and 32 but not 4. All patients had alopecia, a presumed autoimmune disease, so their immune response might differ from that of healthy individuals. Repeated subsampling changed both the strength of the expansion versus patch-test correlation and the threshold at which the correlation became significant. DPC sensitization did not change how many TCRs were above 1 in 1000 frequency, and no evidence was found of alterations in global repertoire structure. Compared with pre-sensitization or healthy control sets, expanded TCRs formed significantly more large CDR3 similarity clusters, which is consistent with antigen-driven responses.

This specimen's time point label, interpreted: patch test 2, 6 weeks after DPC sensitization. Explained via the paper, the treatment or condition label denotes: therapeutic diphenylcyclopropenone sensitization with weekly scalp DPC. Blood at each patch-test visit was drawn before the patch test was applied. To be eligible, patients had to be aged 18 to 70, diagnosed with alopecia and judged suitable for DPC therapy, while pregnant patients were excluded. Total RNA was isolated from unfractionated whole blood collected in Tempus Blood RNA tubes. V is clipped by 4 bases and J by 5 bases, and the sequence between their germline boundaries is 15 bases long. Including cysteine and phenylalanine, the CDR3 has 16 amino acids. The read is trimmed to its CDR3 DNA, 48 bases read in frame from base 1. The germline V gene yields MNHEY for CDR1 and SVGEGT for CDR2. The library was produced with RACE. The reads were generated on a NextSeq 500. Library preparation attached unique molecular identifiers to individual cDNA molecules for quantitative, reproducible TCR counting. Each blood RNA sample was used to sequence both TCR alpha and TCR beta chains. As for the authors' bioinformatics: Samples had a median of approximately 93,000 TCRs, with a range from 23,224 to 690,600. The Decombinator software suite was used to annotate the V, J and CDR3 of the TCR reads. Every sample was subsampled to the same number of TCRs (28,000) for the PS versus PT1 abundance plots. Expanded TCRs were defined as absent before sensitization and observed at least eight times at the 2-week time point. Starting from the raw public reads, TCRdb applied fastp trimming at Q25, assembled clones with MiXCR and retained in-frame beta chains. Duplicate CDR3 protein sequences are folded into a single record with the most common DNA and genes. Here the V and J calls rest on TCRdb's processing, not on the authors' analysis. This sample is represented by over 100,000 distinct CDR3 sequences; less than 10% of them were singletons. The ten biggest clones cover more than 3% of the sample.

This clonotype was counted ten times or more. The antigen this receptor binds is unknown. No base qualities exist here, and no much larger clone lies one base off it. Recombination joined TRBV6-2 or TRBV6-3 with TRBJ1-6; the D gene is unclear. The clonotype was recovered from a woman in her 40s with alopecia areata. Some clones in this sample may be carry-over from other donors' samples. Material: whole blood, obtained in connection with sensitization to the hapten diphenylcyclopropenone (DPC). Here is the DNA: TGTGCCAGCAGTTTGGTTCCGACGCGGGATAATTCACCCCTCCACTTT. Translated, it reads CASSLVPTRDNSPLHF.